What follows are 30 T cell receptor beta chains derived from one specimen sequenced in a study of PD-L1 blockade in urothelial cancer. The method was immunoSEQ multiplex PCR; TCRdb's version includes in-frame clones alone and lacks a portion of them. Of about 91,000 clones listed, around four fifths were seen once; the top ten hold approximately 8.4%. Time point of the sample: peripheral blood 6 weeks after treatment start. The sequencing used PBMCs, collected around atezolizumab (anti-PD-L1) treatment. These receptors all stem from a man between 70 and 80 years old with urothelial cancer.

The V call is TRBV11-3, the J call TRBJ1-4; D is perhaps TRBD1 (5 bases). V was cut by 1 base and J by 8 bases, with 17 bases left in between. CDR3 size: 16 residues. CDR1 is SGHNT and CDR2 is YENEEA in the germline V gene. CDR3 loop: CASSLVSGGVGEKLFF. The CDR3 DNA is TGTGCCAGCAGCTTAGTTTCCGGAGGGGTAGGCGAAAAACTGTTTTTT.

CDR3 coding DNA: TGTGCCAGCAGCCAAGCGGGCAGGGCCTACGAGCAGTACTTC. Protein: CASSQAGRAYEQYF. The chain is built from TRBV4-2 and TRBJ2-7, with TRBD1 as a possible D gene (5 bases). The CDR3 loop spans 14 amino acids. Germline V gene sequence: CDR1 LGHNA, CDR2 YNFKEQ. V lost 1 base and J 2 bases, leaving 9 bases between the germline ends.

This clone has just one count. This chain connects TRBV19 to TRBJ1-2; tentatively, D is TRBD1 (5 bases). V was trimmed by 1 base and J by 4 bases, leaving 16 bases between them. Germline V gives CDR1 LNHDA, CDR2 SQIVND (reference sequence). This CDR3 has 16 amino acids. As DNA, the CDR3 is TGTGCCAGTAGTATAGGAAGGGGAAGTTATGTCTATGGCTACACCTTC. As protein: CASSIGRGSYVYGYTF.

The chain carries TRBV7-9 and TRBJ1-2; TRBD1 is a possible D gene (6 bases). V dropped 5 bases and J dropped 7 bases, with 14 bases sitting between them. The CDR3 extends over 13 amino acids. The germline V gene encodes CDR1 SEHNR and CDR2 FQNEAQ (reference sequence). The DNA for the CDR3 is TGTGCCAGCAGCCGGGACAAACCGGGTGGCTACACCTTC. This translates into CASSRDKPGGYTF.

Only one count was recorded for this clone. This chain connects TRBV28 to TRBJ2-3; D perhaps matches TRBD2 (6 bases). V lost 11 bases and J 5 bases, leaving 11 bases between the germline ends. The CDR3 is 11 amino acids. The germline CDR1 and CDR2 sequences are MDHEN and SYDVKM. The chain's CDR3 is CAFAEGDTQYF. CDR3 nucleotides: TGTGCCTTTGCGGAGGGAGATACGCAGTATTTT. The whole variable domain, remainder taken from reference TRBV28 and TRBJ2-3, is DVKVTQSSRYLVKRTGEKVFLECVQDMDHENMFWYRQDPGLGLRLIYFSYDVKMKEKGDIPEGYSVSREKKERFSLILESASTNQTSMYLCAFAEGDTQYFGPGTRLTVL.

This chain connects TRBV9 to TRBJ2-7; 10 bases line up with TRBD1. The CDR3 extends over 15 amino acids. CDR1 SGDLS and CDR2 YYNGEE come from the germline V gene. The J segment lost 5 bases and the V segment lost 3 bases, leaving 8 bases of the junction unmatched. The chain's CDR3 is CASSDRTGGSNEQYF. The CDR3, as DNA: TGTGCCAGCAGCGACCGGACAGGGGGATCGAACGAGCAGTACTTC.

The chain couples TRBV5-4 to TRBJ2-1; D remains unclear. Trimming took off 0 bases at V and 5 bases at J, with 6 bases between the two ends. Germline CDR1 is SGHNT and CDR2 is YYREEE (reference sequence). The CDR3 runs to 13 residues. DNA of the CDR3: TGTGCCAGCAGCTTGGAACTGCACAATGAGCAGTTCTTC. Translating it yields CASSLELHNEQFF.

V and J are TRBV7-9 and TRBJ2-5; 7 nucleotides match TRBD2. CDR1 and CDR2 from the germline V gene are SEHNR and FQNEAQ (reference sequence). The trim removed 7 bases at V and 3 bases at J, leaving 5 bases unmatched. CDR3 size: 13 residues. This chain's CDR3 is CASMRGREETQYF. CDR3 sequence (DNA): TGTGCCAGCATGAGAGGGAGGGAAGAGACCCAGTACTTC.

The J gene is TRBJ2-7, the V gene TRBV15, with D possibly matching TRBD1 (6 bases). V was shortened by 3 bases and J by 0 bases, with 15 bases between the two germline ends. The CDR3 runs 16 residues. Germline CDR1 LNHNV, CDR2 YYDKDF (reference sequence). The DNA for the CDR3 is TGTGCCACCAGCAGGTGGGGTCAGGGGAGCTCCTACGAGCAGTACTTC. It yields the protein CATSRWGQGSSYEQYF.

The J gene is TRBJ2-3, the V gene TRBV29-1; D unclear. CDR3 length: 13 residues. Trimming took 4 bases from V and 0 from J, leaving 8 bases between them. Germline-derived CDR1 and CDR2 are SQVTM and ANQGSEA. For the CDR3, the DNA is TGCAGCGTTGTAGAGACTAGCACAGATACGCAGTATTTT. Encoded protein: CSVVETSTDTQYF.

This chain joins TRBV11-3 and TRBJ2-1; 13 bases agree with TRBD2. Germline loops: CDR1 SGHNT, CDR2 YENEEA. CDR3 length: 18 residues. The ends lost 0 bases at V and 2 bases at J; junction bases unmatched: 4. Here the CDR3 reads CASSLEGLAGLTYNEQFF. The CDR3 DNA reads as TGTGCCAGCAGCTTAGAGGGACTAGCGGGGCTCACCTACAATGAGCAGTTCTTC.

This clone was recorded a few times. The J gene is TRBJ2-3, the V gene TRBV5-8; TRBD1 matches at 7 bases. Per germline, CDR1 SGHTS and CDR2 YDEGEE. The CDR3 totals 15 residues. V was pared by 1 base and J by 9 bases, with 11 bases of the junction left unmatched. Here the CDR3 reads CASSLRTGSFSTQYF. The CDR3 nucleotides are TGTGCCAGCAGCTTGAGGACAGGAAGCTTTTCGACGCAGTATTTT.

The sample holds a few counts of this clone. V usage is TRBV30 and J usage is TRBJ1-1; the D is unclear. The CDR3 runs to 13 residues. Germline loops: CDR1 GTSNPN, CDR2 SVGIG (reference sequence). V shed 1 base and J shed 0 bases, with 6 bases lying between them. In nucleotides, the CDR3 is TGTGCCTGGAGTGCTGGAGTGAACACTGAAGCTTTCTTT. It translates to CAWSAGVNTEAFF. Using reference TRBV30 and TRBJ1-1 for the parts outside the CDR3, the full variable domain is SQTIHQWPATLVQPVGSPLSLECTVEGTSNPNLYWYRQAAGRGLQLLFYSVGIGQISSEVPQNLSASRPQDRQFILSSKKLLLSDSGFYLCAWSAGVNTEAFFGQGTRLTVV.

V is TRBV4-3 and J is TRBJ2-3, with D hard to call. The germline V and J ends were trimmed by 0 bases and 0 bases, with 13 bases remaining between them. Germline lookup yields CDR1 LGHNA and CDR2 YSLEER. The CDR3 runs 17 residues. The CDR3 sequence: CASSQDLTVLSTDTQYF. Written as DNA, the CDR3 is TGCGCCAGCAGCCAAGATCTTACAGTGCTGAGCACAGATACGCAGTATTTT.

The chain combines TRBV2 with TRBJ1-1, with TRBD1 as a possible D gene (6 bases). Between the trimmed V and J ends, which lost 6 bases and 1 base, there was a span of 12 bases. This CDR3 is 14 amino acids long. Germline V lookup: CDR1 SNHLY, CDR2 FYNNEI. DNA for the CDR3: TGTGCCAGCAGCGCTACAGGGAAGAACACTGAAGCTTTCTTT. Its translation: CASSATGKNTEAFF.

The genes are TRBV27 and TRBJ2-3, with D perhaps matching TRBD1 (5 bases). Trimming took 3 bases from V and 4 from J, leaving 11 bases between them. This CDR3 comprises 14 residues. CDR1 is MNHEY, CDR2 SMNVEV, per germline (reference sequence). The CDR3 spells CASSFRQRPDTQYF. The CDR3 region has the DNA TGTGCCAGCAGTTTCCGACAGCGCCCAGATACGCAGTATTTT.

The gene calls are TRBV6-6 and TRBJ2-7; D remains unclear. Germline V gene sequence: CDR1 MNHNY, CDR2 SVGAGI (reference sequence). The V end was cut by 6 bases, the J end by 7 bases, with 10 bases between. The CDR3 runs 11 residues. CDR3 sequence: CASSPLGEQYF. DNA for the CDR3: TGTGCCAGCAGCCCGCTCGGGGAGCAGTACTTC.

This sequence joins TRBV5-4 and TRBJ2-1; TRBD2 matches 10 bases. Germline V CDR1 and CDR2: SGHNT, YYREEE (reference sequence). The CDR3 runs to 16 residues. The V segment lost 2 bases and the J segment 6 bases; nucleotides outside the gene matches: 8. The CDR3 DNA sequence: TGTGCCAGCAGCTTCGGACTAGCGGAGAACTTCAATGAGCAGTTCTTC. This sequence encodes CASSFGLAENFNEQFF.

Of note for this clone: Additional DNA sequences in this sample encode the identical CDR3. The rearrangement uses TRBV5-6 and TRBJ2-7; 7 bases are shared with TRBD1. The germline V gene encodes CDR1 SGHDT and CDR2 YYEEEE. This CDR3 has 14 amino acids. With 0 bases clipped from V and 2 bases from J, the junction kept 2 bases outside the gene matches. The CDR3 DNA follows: TGTGCCAGCAGCTTGGGACAGGGAGCCTACGAGCAGTACTTC. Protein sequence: CASSLGQGAYEQYF.

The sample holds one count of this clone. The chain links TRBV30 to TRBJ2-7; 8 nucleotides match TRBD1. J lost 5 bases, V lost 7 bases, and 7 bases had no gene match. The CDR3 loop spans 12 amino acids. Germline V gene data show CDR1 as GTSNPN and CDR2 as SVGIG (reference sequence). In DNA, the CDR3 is TGTGCCTTAGACAGGGGATGGAACGAGCAGTACTTC. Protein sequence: CALDRGWNEQYF.

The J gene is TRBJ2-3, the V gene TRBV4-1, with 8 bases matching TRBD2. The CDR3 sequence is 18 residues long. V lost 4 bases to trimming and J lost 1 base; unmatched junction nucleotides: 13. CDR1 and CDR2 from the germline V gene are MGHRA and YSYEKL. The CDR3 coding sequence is TGCGCCAGCAGCCGTCTCGGAGCGGGAGTTATGGGCACAGATACGCAGTATTTT. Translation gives CASSRLGAGVMGTDTQYF.

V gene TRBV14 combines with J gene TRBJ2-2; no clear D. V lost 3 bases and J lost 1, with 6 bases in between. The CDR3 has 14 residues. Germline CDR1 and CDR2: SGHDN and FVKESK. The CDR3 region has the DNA TGTGCCAGCAGCCATTCCAGGAACACCGGGGAGCTGTTTTTT. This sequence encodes CASSHSRNTGELFF.

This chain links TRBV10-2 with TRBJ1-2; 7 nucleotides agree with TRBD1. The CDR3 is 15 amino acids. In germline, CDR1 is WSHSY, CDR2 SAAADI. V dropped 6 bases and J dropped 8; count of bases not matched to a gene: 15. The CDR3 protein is CASRTTGTDRPGYTF. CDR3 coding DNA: TGCGCCAGCAGAACTACCGGGACAGATCGTCCCGGCTACACCTTC.

The CDR3 coding sequence is TGTGCTACCGGGGCTAGCGGGAGAGGAAAGCAGTTCTTC. Translation: CATGASGRGKQFF. This sequence joins TRBV2 and TRBJ2-1; TRBD2 agrees at 10 bases. In germline, CDR1 is SNHLY, CDR2 FYNNEI. The CDR3 loop spans 13 amino acids.

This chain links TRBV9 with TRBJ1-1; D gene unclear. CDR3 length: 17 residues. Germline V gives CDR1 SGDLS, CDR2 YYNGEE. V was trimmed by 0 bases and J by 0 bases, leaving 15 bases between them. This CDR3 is CASSVDVGAGLNTEAFF. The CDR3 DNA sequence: TGTGCCAGCAGCGTAGATGTGGGCGCGGGATTGAACACTGAAGCTTTCTTT.

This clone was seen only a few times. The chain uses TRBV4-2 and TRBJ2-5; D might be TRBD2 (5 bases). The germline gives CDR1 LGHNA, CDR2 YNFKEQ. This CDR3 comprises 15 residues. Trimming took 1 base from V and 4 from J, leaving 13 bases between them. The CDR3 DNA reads TGTGCCAGCAGCCAAGGTCTGGACTCAGGAGAGACCCAGTACTTC. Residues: CASSQGLDSGETQYF.

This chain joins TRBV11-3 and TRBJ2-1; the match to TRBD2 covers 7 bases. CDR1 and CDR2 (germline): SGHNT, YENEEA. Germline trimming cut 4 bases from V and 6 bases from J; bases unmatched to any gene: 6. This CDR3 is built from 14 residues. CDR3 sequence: CASSYAGVGNEQFF. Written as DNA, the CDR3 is TGTGCCAGCAGCTACGCGGGAGTAGGCAATGAGCAGTTCTTC.

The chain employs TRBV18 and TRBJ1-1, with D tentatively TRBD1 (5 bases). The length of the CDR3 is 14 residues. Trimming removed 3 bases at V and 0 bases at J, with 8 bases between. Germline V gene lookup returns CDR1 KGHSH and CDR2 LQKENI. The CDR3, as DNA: TGTGCCAGCTCACCGAAGGGGTTGAACACTGAAGCTTTCTTT. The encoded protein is CASSPKGLNTEAFF. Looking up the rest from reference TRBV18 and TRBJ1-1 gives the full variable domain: NAGVMQNPRHLVRRRGQEARLRCSPMKGHSHVYWYRQLPEEGLKFMVYLQKENIIDESGMPKERFSAEFPKEGPSILRIQQVVRGDSAAYFCASSPKGLNTEAFFGQGTRLTVV.

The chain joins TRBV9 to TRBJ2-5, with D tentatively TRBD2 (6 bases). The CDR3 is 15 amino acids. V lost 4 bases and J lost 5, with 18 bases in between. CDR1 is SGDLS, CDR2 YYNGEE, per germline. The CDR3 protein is CASSPQGGLAETQYF. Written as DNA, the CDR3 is TGTGCCAGCAGCCCCCAGGGAGGTTTGGCGGAGACCCAGTACTTC. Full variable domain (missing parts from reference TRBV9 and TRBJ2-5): DSGVTQTPKHLITATGQRVTLRCSPRSGDLSVYWYQQSLDQGLQFLIQYYNGEERAKGNILERFSAQQFPDLHSELNLSSLELGDSALYFCASSPQGGLAETQYFGPGTRLLVL.

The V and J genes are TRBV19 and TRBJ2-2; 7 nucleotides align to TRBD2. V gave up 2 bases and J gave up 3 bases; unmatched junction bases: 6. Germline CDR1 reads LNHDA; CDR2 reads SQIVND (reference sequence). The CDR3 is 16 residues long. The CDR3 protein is CASSIIGRGDTGELFF. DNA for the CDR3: TGTGCCAGTAGTATAATAGGGAGGGGCGACACCGGGGAGCTGTTTTTT.